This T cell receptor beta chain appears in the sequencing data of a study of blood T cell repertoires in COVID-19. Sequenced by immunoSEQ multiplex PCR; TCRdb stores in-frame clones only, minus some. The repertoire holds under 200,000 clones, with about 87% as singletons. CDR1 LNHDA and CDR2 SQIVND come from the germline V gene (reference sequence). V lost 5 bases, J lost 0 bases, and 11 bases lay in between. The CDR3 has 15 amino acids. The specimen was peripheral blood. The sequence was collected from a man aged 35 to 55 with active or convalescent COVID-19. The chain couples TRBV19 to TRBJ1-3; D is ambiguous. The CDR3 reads CASSVGVNSGNTIYF. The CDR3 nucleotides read TGTGCCAGTAGTGTGGGAGTGAACTCTGGAAACACCATATATTTT. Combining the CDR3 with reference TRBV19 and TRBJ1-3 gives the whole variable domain DGGITQSPKYLFRKEGQNVTLSCEQNLNHDAMYWYRQDPGQGLRLIYYSQIVNDFQKGDIAEGYSVSREKKESFPLTVTSAQKNPTAFYLCASSVGVNSGNTIYFGEGSWLTVV.